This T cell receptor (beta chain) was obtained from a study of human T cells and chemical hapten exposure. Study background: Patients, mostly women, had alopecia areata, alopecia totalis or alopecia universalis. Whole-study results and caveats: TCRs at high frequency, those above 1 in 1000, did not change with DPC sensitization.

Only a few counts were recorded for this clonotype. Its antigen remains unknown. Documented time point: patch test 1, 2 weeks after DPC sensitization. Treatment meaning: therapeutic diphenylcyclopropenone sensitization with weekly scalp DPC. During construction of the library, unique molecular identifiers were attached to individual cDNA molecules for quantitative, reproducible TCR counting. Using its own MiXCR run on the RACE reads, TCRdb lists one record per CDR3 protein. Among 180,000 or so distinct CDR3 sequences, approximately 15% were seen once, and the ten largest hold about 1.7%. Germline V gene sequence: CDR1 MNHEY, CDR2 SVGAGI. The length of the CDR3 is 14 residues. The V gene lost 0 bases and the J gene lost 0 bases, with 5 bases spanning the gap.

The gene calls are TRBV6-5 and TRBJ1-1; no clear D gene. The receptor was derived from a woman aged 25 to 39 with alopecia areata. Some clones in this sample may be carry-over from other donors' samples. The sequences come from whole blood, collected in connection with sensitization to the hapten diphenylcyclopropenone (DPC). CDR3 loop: CASSYSGLNTEAFF. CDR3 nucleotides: TGTGCCAGCAGTTACTCAGGCTTGAACACTGAAGCTTTCTTT.